The present entry profiles one T cell receptor (beta chain) with its context. Its target is unknown. The sample is drawn from a study of monozygotic twins with inflammatory bowel disease. Eight distinct reactions (per sample) were used to make the cDNA. TCRdb re-called the 5' RACE reads and catalogs CDR3 proteins one per entry, DNA excluded. Its table records 300,000 to 350,000 distinct CDR3 sequences. This CDR3 has 16 amino acids. Germline lookup yields CDR1 SGHDT and CDR2 YYEEEE. Findings of the study overall: Lower TCRbeta diversity (inverse Simpson) was seen in IBD patients than in healthy co-twins. No separation of different T cell subtypes was possible. Comparison of concordant versus discordant twins revealed no difference in repertoire similarity, possibly due to limited power.

Sequenced material: blood. This receptor was obtained from a human donor with ulcerative colitis or Crohn's disease, or a healthy co-twin of an affected twin (not recorded which). This chain joins TRBV5-6 and TRBJ2-2; the TRBD1 assignment by TCRdb is unverifiable without DNA. The CDR3 sequence: CASSLVPRVGTGELFF.